This T cell receptor beta chain was retrieved from a study of blood T cell repertoires in COVID-19. Study background: Sites in the United States, Italy and Spain provided acute and convalescent COVID-19 samples. T cells, B-cell-depleted T cells, or PBMCs supplied cDNA or gDNA.

This table comes from immunoSEQ multiplex PCR, and its TCRdb copy is limited to in-frame clones, with some not included. The sample has about 140,000 clones, about 90% seen once. There are 15 residues in the CDR3. V dropped 5 bases and J dropped 4; count of bases not matched to a gene: 11. Germline loops: CDR1 SGHTA, CDR2 FQGNSA. The sequence was collected from a woman between 55 and 75 years old with acute or convalescent COVID-19. The chain has TRBV7-2 and TRBJ2-7; 7 bases agree with TRBD2. The sequencing sample was made of peripheral blood. The CDR3 sequence is CASSPVSGEGYEQYF. The CDR3 DNA sequence: TGTGCCAGCAGCCCAGTAAGCGGGGAGGGTTACGAGCAGTACTTC.